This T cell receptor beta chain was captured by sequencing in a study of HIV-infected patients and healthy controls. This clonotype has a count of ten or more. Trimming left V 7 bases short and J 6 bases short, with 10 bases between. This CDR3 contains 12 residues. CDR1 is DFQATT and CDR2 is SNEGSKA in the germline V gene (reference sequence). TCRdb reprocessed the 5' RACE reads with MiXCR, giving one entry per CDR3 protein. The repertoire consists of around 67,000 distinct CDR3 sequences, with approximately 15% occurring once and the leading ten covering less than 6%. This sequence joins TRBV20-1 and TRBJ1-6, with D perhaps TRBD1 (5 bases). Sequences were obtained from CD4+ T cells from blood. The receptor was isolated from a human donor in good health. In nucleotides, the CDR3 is TGCAGTGTTATGGGGGGTAATTCACCCCTCCACTTT. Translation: CSVMGGNSPLHF.